This TCR beta chain was profiled in a study of blood T cell repertoires in COVID-19. Overall study: Acute and convalescent COVID-19 samples came from the United States, Italy and Spain.

Per the germline V gene, CDR1 is MNHEY and CDR2 is SVGAGI. The CDR3 is made up of 13 amino acids. V shed 7 bases and J shed 5 bases, with 12 bases lying between them. Here immunoSEQ multiplex PCR was the method, and the copy in TCRdb shows in-frame clones only, minus some. This sample yields roughly 30,000 clones, of which approximately 86% are seen a single time; 60% to 65% belongs to the top ten. This clone appeared a single time. The clonotype originates from a man in his 70s with acute or convalescent COVID-19. The material sequenced was peripheral blood. J is TRBJ1-5 and V is TRBV6-5; possibly TRBD1 for D (6 bases). In DNA, the CDR3 is TGTGCCAGCAAATGGACAGATCATCAGCCCCAGCATTTT. It translates to CASKWTDHQPQHF.